This T cell receptor (beta chain) came from a study of CXCR3-negative and CXCR3-positive naive CD8 T cells. The study's findings and limits: A higher hydrophobicity marked the TRB CDR3s of CXCR3-positive naive cells versus CXCR3-negative naive cells.

Germline assignment: CDR1 MNHEY and CDR2 SVGEGT. The CDR3 consists of 13 residues. 5' RACE with UMI labels generated the TRB cDNA libraries. TCRdb reprocessed the 5' RACE reads and reports one entry per CDR3 protein, with no DNA. The table lists 50,000 to 65,000 distinct CDR3 sequences. On this clonotype itself: Its cognate antigen is unknown.

The chain links TRBV6-2 or TRBV6-3 to TRBJ2-7; TCRdb reports TRBD1, a call that lacks DNA to check it against. The sequence came from a human donor in good health. Some clones in this sample may be carry-over from other donors' samples. Sample: naive CXCR3+ CD8+ T cells from blood. Indicated subset: CD45RO-CCR7+CD27+CD95- naive CD8+ T cells expressing CXCR3 (TNR3+). The CDR3 here is CASSVHTGVEQYF.